Reported below is one T cell receptor beta chain. Its antigen is undetermined. This sample was taken from a study of cytomegalovirus exposure and HLA in healthy donors. Germline V CDR1 and CDR2: KGHSH, LQKENI. The CDR3 contains 14 residues. The V end lost 3 bases, the J end lost 11 bases, and 16 bases lay between the germline ends. Both 60 Vbeta primers and 13 Jbeta primers went into the PCR. Using immunoSEQ multiplex PCR, the repertoire was profiled, and TCRdb retains in-frame clones only, with some absent. Its table records roughly 77,000 clones. Study-wide results and limits: Most subjects had HLA-A and HLA-B alleles reportedly predicted accurately by TCR beta sequences.

This chain links TRBV18 with TRBJ1-4; a possible D gene is TRBD1 (6 bases). The sequenced material came from PBMCs. This receptor was taken from a female donor in good health and CMV-seropositive. The CDR3, as DNA: TGTGCCAGCTCACCTTCCGGGACCCAGGGGAAACTGTTTTTT. Amino acid sequence: CASSPSGTQGKLFF.